The sample holds a few counts of the clone carrying this T cell receptor beta chain. Its antigen is not known. Germline V gene lookup returns CDR1 SGHTA and CDR2 FQGNSA. This CDR3 contains 15 residues. The J segment lost 4 bases and the V segment lost 2 bases, leaving 5 bases of the junction unmatched. TCRdb itself ran the reads through MiXCR, one entry per CDR3 protein. The sample includes over 250,000 distinct CDR3 sequences, 20% to 25% seen only once; the top ten take about 21%. This entry belongs to a study of T cell repertoires in cytomegalovirus infection. Study in general: Public TCR beta signatures indicated both CMV infection and matching HLA type.

Study-level findings and limits: In two of eight donors, the top clonotype was HLA-C-restricted CMV-specific.

This sequence joins TRBV7-2 and TRBJ2-7; 10 nucleotides line up with TRBD2. The sequences come from cultured PBMCs, collected from culture after CMV antigen stimulation. This clonotype was obtained from a human donor in good health (CMV status not recorded). Some clones in this sample may be carry-over from other donors' samples. The CDR3 DNA reads TGTGCCAGCAGCTTAAGACTAGCGGGCCTTTACGAGCAGTACTTC. Amino acids: CASSLRLAGLYEQYF.